This TCR beta chain was identified in a study of radiotherapy plus CTLA-4 blockade in lung cancer. Study overall: Objective responses were seen in about a sixth of patients, disease control in approximately 30%. General study points: Blood TCR clones of tumor origin expanded after radiotherapy plus ipilimumab. Interferon-beta, together with early blood T cell clone dynamics, reportedly best predicted response.

Chemo-refractory metastatic non-small-cell lung cancer patients underwent focal radiation alongside CTLA-4 blockade with ipilimumab. This CDR3 comprises 15 residues. The ends were cut back, 4 bases at V and 2 bases at J, with 15 bases in the middle. Per germline, CDR1 SGHNT and CDR2 YYREEE (reference sequence). About this clone: What it binds is unknown.

Generated by immunoSEQ multiplex PCR, the TCRdb table keeps only in-frame clones and is missing some. The table lists 51,000 or so clones, approximately 90% of them singletons. The specimen was peripheral blood, collected from a patient treated with radiotherapy plus ipilimumab. The receptor was isolated from a human donor with non-small cell lung cancer whose response to radiotherapy plus ipilimumab could not be evaluated. This chain uses TRBV5-4 with TRBJ2-5, with D possibly being TRBD2 (6 bases). In DNA form, the CDR3 reads TGTGCCAGCAGCAGCGCTGGACTACGTCAAGAGACCCAGTACTTC. Its translation is CASSSAGLRQETQYF.